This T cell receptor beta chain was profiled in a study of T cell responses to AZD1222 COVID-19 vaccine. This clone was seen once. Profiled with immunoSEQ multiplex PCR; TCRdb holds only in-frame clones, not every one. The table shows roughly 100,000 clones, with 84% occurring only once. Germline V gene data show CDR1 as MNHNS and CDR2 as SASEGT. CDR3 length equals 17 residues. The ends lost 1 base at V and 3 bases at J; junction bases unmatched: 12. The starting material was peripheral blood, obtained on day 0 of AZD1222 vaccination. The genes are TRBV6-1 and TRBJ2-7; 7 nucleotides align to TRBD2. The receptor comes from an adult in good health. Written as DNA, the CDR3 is TGTGCCAGCAGTGAAGTCCGTAGCGGGTTTGAGAGCTACGAGCAGTACTTC. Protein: CASSEVRSGFESYEQYF.